These 26 T cell receptor beta chains share one sample of origin, sequenced in a study of T cell responses to AZD1222 COVID-19 vaccine. The method was immunoSEQ multiplex PCR; TCRdb's version includes in-frame clones alone and lacks a portion of them. Of 90,000 to 120,000 clones detected, roughly 85% appear once; the ten largest clones hold around 4.7%. Here the sequenced sample was peripheral blood, taken 28 days after the second AZD1222 dose. The origin of the receptors is an adult who received the AZD1222 COVID-19 vaccine.

The rearrangement joins TRBV24-1 to TRBJ1-2, with D perhaps TRBD1 (6 bases). Trimming took off 2 bases at V and 3 bases at J, with 9 bases between the two ends. CDR3 length: 14 amino acids. CDR1 KGHDR and CDR2 SFDVKD come from the germline V gene. Written as DNA, the CDR3 is TGTGCCACCAGTGATTCCGGACAGTACTATGGCTACACCTTC. Translation gives CATSDSGQYYGYTF.

V is TRBV7-6 and J is TRBJ2-7, with D possibly called TRBD1 or TRBD2 (5 bases each). Germline V gene sequence: CDR1 SGHVS, CDR2 FNYEAQ. The CDR3 has 14 residues. Trimming removed 3 bases at V and 2 bases at J, with 11 bases between. The DNA of the CDR3 is TGTGCCAGCAGCTTGGGGACGGAAACCTACGAGCAGTACTTC. Translated: CASSLGTETYEQYF.

The chain carries TRBV28 and TRBJ2-7; 9 positions agree with TRBD1. Germline trimming cut 2 bases from V and 2 bases from J; bases unmatched to any gene: 7. Germline V gives CDR1 MDHEN, CDR2 SYDVKM. This CDR3 region has 16 residues. The DNA for the CDR3 is TGTGCCAGCAGTTTACCCGGGACAGGGTCCCCCTACGAGCAGTACTTC. Encoded protein: CASSLPGTGSPYEQYF.

This chain links TRBV20-1 with TRBJ2-5; 10 positions agree with TRBD2. The CDR3 runs 15 residues. Germline V lookup: CDR1 DFQATT, CDR2 SNEGSKA (reference sequence). V shed 3 bases and J 5 bases; nucleotides not matched to a gene: 9. CDR3: CSASGSGGASETQYF. The CDR3 DNA follows: TGCAGTGCTAGTGGCAGCGGGGGGGCCAGTGAGACCCAGTACTTC.

This clone turned up a few times. The chain couples TRBV27 to TRBJ1-1; unclear D gene. This CDR3 is built from 13 residues. Germline V CDR1 and CDR2: MNHEY, SMNVEV (reference sequence). V was pared by 0 bases and J by 9 bases, with 11 bases between. The CDR3 nucleotides are TGTGCCAGCAGTTTATCTGGAACCAGGAAAGCTTTCTTT. As protein: CASSLSGTRKAFF.

J is TRBJ1-5 and V is TRBV6-2 or TRBV6-3, with 10 bases identical to TRBD1. Looked up from germline, CDR1 is MNHEY and CDR2 is SVGEGT. There are 18 residues in the CDR3. Unmatched junction bases numbered 10, after V lost 5 bases and J lost 0 bases. The CDR3 DNA sequence: TGTGCCAGCAGTGGACCGGGACAGGGGACCGTTAGCAATCAGCCCCAGCATTTT. Its protein product is CASSGPGQGTVSNQPQHF.

CDR3 bases: TGTGCCAGCAGTCCCGCTGGGGCGGTCTCCTACGAGCAGTACTTC. It yields the protein CASSPAGAVSYEQYF. This chain joins TRBV6-5 and TRBJ2-7; D is perhaps TRBD1 (5 bases). CDR3 length: 15 amino acids. Deletions cut 5 bases from V and 0 bases from J, with 14 bases between. Germline CDR1 is MNHEY and CDR2 is SVGAGI.

J is TRBJ1-2 and V is TRBV5-5; no reliable D call. This CDR3 contains 14 residues. The V end was cut by 0 bases, the J end by 4 bases, with 10 bases between. From germline, CDR1 is SGHKS and CDR2 YYEKEE (reference sequence). This CDR3 is CASSLARVLYGYTF. The CDR3 coding sequence is TGTGCCAGCAGCTTGGCGAGGGTACTCTATGGCTACACCTTC.

The chain carries TRBV5-1 and TRBJ2-1; 10 positions match TRBD1. V was clipped by 7 bases and J by 4 bases; unmatched bases: 5. Germline-derived CDR1 and CDR2 are SGHRS and YFSETQ. The CDR3 loop spans 14 amino acids. CDR3 sequence: CASQTGGFYNEQFF. DNA for the CDR3: TGCGCCAGCCAGACAGGGGGCTTTTACAATGAGCAGTTCTTC.

This chain uses TRBV19 with TRBJ1-2; TRBD1 matches at 8 bases. This CDR3 is 13 amino acids long. V lost 7 bases and J lost 5; bases outside the gene matches: 6. Germline V gene sequence: CDR1 LNHDA, CDR2 SQIVND (reference sequence). CDR3 sequence (DNA): TGTGCCAGTACTGACAGGGGAGCTTATGGCTACACCTTC. Translation: CASTDRGAYGYTF.

The rearrangement links TRBV7-2 to TRBJ2-3, with 8 bases fitting TRBD1. The V gene's germline CDR1 is SGHTA and CDR2 FQGNSA. The V segment lost 2 bases and the J segment 4 bases; nucleotides outside the gene matches: 14. This CDR3 has 18 amino acids. CDR3 DNA sequence: TGTGCCAGCAGCTTATCCCCCCGGACAGGGACTGTTCCAGATACGCAGTATTTT. This gives the protein CASSLSPRTGTVPDTQYF.

This chain uses TRBV24-1 with TRBJ1-5; a weak D match, TRBD1 (5 bases). Between the trimmed V and J ends, which lost 0 bases and 8 bases, there was a span of 10 bases. The CDR3 consists of 14 residues. The germline CDR1 and CDR2 sequences are KGHDR and SFDVKD. The CDR3 nucleotides are TGTGCCACCAGTGATTTGTGGGGGTTTGAGCCCCAGCATTTT. It translates to CATSDLWGFEPQHF.

The chain uses TRBV18 and TRBJ2-7; D call uncertain. Trimming removed 3 bases from V and 7 bases from J, with 13 bases in between. CDR3 size: 13 residues. The V gene's germline CDR1 is KGHSH and CDR2 LQKENI. The CDR3 reads CASSPRQPGEQYF. In DNA form, the CDR3 reads TGTGCCAGCTCACCCCGACAACCAGGAGAGCAGTACTTC.

The chain links TRBV3-1 (or the pseudogene TRBV3-2) to TRBJ1-5; 10 bases are shared with TRBD1. The CDR3 runs to 15 residues. Unmatched junction bases numbered 4, after V lost 6 bases and J lost 2 bases. CDR1 LGHDT and CDR2 YNNKEL come from the germline V gene (reference sequence). This chain's CDR3 is CASSPGTGGNQPQHF. The CDR3 DNA sequence: TGTGCCAGCAGTCCCGGGACAGGGGGCAATCAGCCCCAGCATTTT.

CDR3 DNA sequence: TGTGCCAGCAGCTACCAGGGGGCACCCCTCCACTTT. This gives the protein CASSYQGAPLHF. This chain connects TRBV12-3 or TRBV12-4 to TRBJ1-6, with 7 nucleotides matching TRBD1. This CDR3 comprises 12 residues. Losses at the gene ends were 6 bases for V and 11 bases for J; bases not matched to a gene: 4.

The chain recombines TRBV5-5 with TRBJ1-2; TRBD1 might be the D (6 bases). Germline V gene lookup returns CDR1 SGHKS and CDR2 YYEKEE (reference sequence). CDR3 size: 17 residues. V shed 3 bases and J shed 6 bases, with 24 bases lying between them. The CDR3 is CASSWDGWGHDMNGYTF. CDR3 DNA: TGTGCCAGCAGCTGGGACGGTTGGGGGCACGATATGAATGGCTACACCTTC.

As to this clone: This same CDR3 is encoded by further DNA sequences in the sample. CDR3 in amino acids: CASSPQGSYEQYF. The CDR3 DNA sequence: TGTGCCAGCTCACCGCAGGGTTCCTACGAGCAGTACTTC. V and J are TRBV18 and TRBJ2-7; D is perhaps TRBD1 (5 bases). Germline-derived CDR1 and CDR2 are KGHSH and LQKENI. Trimming stripped 3 bases from V and 1 base from J, with 7 bases between. The CDR3 consists of 13 residues.

The CDR3 loop reads CASSLGQDQPYGYTF. As DNA, the CDR3 is TGTGCCAGCAGTCTCGGACAGGATCAACCCTATGGCTACACCTTC. This chain links TRBV7-3 with TRBJ1-2, with 7 bases matching TRBD1. Germline V gene lookup returns CDR1 SGHTA and CDR2 FQGTGA. This CDR3 region has 15 residues. J gave up 4 bases and V 6 bases, and 11 bases lay outside the gene matches.

V usage is TRBV24-1 and J usage is TRBJ2-1; TRBD2 matches at 8 bases. The V gene end was trimmed by 6 bases and the J gene end by 7 bases; junction bases not matched to a gene: 7. This CDR3 contains 14 residues. Germline V gives CDR1 KGHDR, CDR2 SFDVKD. CDR3 nucleotide sequence: TGTGCCACCAGTTCCCGGGGGGGACGAAATGAGCAGTTCTTC. Its translation is CATSSRGGRNEQFF.

DNA for the CDR3: TGTGCCAGCAAGGGGTTCAGCTTCCCTTGGGACTATGGCTACACCTTC. This translates into CASKGFSFPWDYGYTF. The chain carries TRBV28 and TRBJ1-2; D may be TRBD1 (5 bases). Germline V lookup: CDR1 MDHEN, CDR2 SYDVKM. Trimming removed 7 bases at V and 3 bases at J, with 21 bases between. The CDR3 is made up of 16 amino acids.

The rearrangement links TRBV6-5 to TRBJ1-2; weak D call: TRBD1 (5 bases). Trimming removed 2 bases from V and 4 bases from J, with 14 bases in between. This CDR3 region has 15 residues. Germline V CDR1 and CDR2: MNHEY, SVGAGI. The CDR3 protein is CASSYGAESPYGYTF. The CDR3, as DNA: TGTGCCAGCAGTTACGGGGCAGAGTCTCCCTATGGCTACACCTTC.

This clone has a single count. The chain couples TRBV19 to TRBJ2-4; no reliable D call. Deletions cut 3 bases from V and 8 bases from J, with 5 bases between. The V gene's germline CDR1 is LNHDA and CDR2 SQIVND (reference sequence). The CDR3 loop spans 11 amino acids. In DNA form, the CDR3 reads TGTGCCAGTAGTATTAGGGACATTCAGTACTTC. It specifies CASSIRDIQYF. Full variable domain (remainder filled in from reference TRBV19 and TRBJ2-4): DGGITQSPKYLFRKEGQNVTLSCEQNLNHDAMYWYRQDPGQGLRLIYYSQIVNDFQKGDIAEGYSVSREKKESFPLTVTSAQKNPTAFYLCASSIRDIQYFGAGTRLSVL.

The J gene is TRBJ1-2, the V gene TRBV19; D gene uncertain. The CDR3 length is 15 residues. The germline V and J ends were trimmed by 5 bases and 0 bases, with 13 bases remaining between them. Germline CDR1 LNHDA, CDR2 SQIVND (reference sequence). For the CDR3, the DNA is TGTGCCAGTAGTTTGTCCGGGCGGTCTAACTATGGCTACACCTTC. It encodes CASSLSGRSNYGYTF.

The V gene is TRBV4-1, the J gene TRBJ2-7; 7 bases are shared with TRBD1. This CDR3 has 17 amino acids. J lost 2 bases, V lost 0 bases, and 10 bases had no gene match. CDR1 and CDR2 (germline): MGHRA, YSYEKL. CDR3 coding DNA: TGCGCCAGCAGCCAAGAGAGGGGGCCCACGGGCGCCTACGAGCAGTACTTC. It translates to CASSQERGPTGAYEQYF.

The J gene is TRBJ1-5, the V gene TRBV7-5. TRBV7-5 represents a pseudogene. The CDR3 length is 12 residues. The CDR3 nucleotides are TGTGTCAGAAGCTTTGGCAATCAGCCCCAGCATTTT. Translating gives CVRSFGNQPQHF.

This clone came up once. V and J are TRBV14 and TRBJ2-7; 8 bases match TRBD1. The CDR3 contains 15 residues. V trimming: 4 bases; J trimming: 1 base; junction bases outside the gene matches: 6. Germline CDR1 SGHDN, CDR2 FVKESK. CDR3 sequence (DNA): TGTGCCAGCAGCCTGAGGGGGACAGGTTCCTACGAGCAGTACTTC. Translating gives CASSLRGTGSYEQYF.